The entry below describes one T cell receptor (beta chain). Only in-frame clones appear in the TCRdb table, and some are missing; sequencing was by immunoSEQ multiplex PCR. The data show around 170,000 clones, with around 89% seen just once and around 3% held by the top ten. The sample belongs to a study of cytomegalovirus exposure and HLA in healthy donors. V was pared by 3 bases and J by 2 bases, with 3 bases of the junction left unmatched. The CDR3 runs 15 residues. Germline V gene lookup returns CDR1 SNHLY and CDR2 FYNNEI. This TCR was sampled from a man younger than 30 in good health and CMV-seronegative. The chain is built from TRBV2 and TRBJ2-7; 11 bases map to TRBD2. Sequencing was carried out using PBMCs. Here the CDR3 DNA reads TGTGCCAGCAGTGATGTAGCGGGGGGGCCCTACGAGCAGTACGTC. Its translation is CASSDVAGGPYEQYV.